This TCR beta chain was recorded in a study of control samples from healthy donors and cancer patients. The repertoire was sequenced with immunoSEQ multiplex PCR; TCRdb's copy has only in-frame clones and lacks some. The data show about 130,000 clones, 70% to 90% seen once. V lost 5 bases to trimming and J lost 6 bases; unmatched junction nucleotides: 12. The germline V gene has CDR1 LNHDA and CDR2 SQIVND (reference sequence). The length of the CDR3 is 16 residues. This clone was counted a single time. The genes are TRBV19 and TRBJ2-1; 8 bases fit TRBD2. Sequencing input: blood. This clonotype was sampled from a man over 45 in good health. The CDR3 nucleotides read TGTGCCAGTAGTCTAGGGGGGCCTAGCGGGCTCAATGAGCAGTTCTTC. Translation: CASSLGGPSGLNEQFF.